This T cell receptor beta chain was observed in a study of neurological immune-mediated disorders. Whole-study results and caveats: No sharing of CDR3 amino acid sequences was observed among expanded clones across subjects, suggesting private repertoires in all groups.

J gave up 7 bases and V 0 bases, and 8 bases lay outside the gene matches. This CDR3 has 15 residues. Germline V CDR1 and CDR2: MNHEY, SVGEGT. The cDNA was generated by 5'RACE with 10-nucleotide random UMIs. Over 170 million TCR-beta sequences (from 15-18 subjects) were yielded by each sequencing run. TCRdb reprocessed the 5' RACE reads via MiXCR and lists one record per CDR3 protein. Of about 59,000 distinct CDR3 sequences in the sample, around 3.8% were seen once. This clonotype was seen a handful of times. What it binds is not known. The chain joins TRBV6-2 or TRBV6-3 to TRBJ1-2, with 7 bases aligning to TRBD1. Sequencing used PBMCs. This TCR was recovered from a woman aged 45-60 years with multiple sclerosis. The CDR3 region is CASSYSERGTVGYTF. The CDR3 DNA reads as TGTGCCAGCAGTTACTCTGAGAGGGGGACAGTTGGCTACACCTTC.